This T cell receptor beta chain was found in a study of blood T cell repertoires in COVID-19. At the level of the study: From T cells, B-cell-depleted T cells, or PBMCs came the material, which was cDNA or gDNA.

This clone was seen just once. Source study methods: Reference gene primers were amplified, and this amplification served to estimate nucleated cell counts. The protocol was immunoSEQ multiplex PCR, while the TCRdb copy is restricted to in-frame clones and leaves out a portion. D and trimming were read from the DNA, whereas the V and J calls and clone size are those reported in that table. Among over 25,000 clones listed, about 89% were seen once. Trimming removed 2 bases from V and 7 bases from J, with 9 bases in between. Germline lookup yields CDR1 GTSNPN and CDR2 SVGIG (reference sequence). The CDR3 is 12 residues long.

This chain connects TRBV30 to TRBJ2-1; perhaps TRBD1 as D (5 bases). The sequencing sample was made of peripheral blood. This receptor was taken from a human donor in a cohort sampled during active COVID-19. The CDR3 protein is CAWSRPGNEQFF. CDR3 in DNA: TGTGCCTGGAGTCGCCCAGGGAATGAGCAGTTCTTC.